These 5 T cell receptor beta chains were sequenced from one sample in a study of blood T cell repertoires in COVID-19. Using immunoSEQ multiplex PCR, the repertoire was profiled, and TCRdb retains in-frame clones only, with some absent. The table lists fewer than 450,000 clones, 88% of them singletons, with approximately 2.1% in the top ten. Sequenced material: PBMCs or T cells enriched from blood (not recorded which). The receptors derive from a woman aged 40 to 49 with acute COVID-19.

This clone has only a few counts. V and J are TRBV2 and TRBJ2-2, with 8 bases that match TRBD2. CDR3 length: 11 amino acids. Germline CDR1 reads SNHLY; CDR2 reads FYNNEI. V dropped 6 bases and J dropped 11; count of bases not matched to a gene: 2. CDR3 sequence reads: CASRSGGELFF. As DNA, the CDR3 is TGTGCCAGCAGGAGCGGGGGAGAGCTGTTTTTT.

The chain links TRBV27 to TRBJ2-4, with TRBD1 matching 7 bases. The CDR3 is 12 amino acids. V shed 6 bases and J 6 bases; nucleotides not matched to a gene: 2. The germline gives CDR1 MNHEY, CDR2 SMNVEV (reference sequence). The DNA of the CDR3 is TGTGCCAGCAGAGGACAGGCAAACATTCAGTACTTC. It codes for CASRGQANIQYF.

V gene TRBV21-1 combines with J gene TRBJ1-1; TRBD1 reflects the table's D call only, with no check against the DNA. TRBV21-1 is shown as a pseudogene. The CDR3 length is 15 residues. The CDR3 sequence is CASSLTPTQQAEAFF. The CDR3 nucleotides read TGTGCCAGCAGCCTTACACCGACTCAACAGGCTGAAGCTTTCTTT.

This chain links TRBV11-2 with TRBJ2-5; TRBD2 might be the D (5 bases). The CDR3 consists of 13 residues. Germline lookup yields CDR1 SGHAT and CDR2 FQNNGV. V was trimmed by 4 bases and J by 1 base, leaving 7 bases between them. CDR3 residues: CASSSAGQETQYF. The CDR3 region has the DNA TGTGCCAGCAGCTCGGCGGGCCAAGAGACCCAGTACTTC. The full variable domain, completed using reference TRBV11-2 and TRBJ2-5, is EAGVAQSPRYKIIEKRQSVAFWCNPISGHATLYWYQQILGQGPKLLIQFQNNGVVDDSQLPKDRFSAERLKGVDSTLKIQPAKLEDSAVYLCASSSAGQETQYFGPGTRLLVL.

The chain has TRBV12-2 and TRBJ2-2; TRBD1 is taken as the D call from the table, unchecked against the DNA. TRBV12-2 is annotated as a pseudogene. The CDR3 extends over 17 amino acids. This chain's CDR3 is CASRSLATDRAGGELFF. Here the CDR3 DNA reads TGTGCAAGTCGCTCTCTAGCGACAGACAGGGCGGGCGGGGAGCTGTTTTTT.